These T cell receptor beta chains were read from a single sample in a study of cytomegalovirus exposure and HLA in healthy donors. Repertoires were generated with immunoSEQ multiplex PCR, while TCRdb's copy carries only in-frame clones and drops some. Of approximately 210,000 clones detected, about four fifths appear once; the ten largest clones hold more than 1.5%. The specimen was PBMCs. Receptors were obtained from a girl between 5 and 17 years old in good health and CMV-seropositive. CDR3s include the opening cysteine and the closing phenylalanine or tryptophan. D genes are given only for firm matches. Rows give clone size only sometimes, using once, few, many, or a class for an expanded clone.

clone_size j_call v_call d_call cdr3_nt cdr3_aa
NA TRBJ2-7 TRBV4-2 TRBD2 TGTGCCAGCATGGCAGTAGCGGGGGGAATTCGCGGGCAGTACTTC CASMAVAGGIRGQYF
NA TRBJ1-1 TRBV19 TRBD1 TGTGCCAGTAGTAGCCGGGACAGCGTGAACACTGAAGCTTTCTTT CASSSRDSVNTEAFF
NA TRBJ2-2 TRBV5-6 TRBD2 TGTGCCAGCAGCTTGAGCCTAGCGGGGGGGTCGGTCACCGGGGAGCTGTTTTTT CASSLSLAGGSVTGELFF
once TRBJ1-1 TRBV29-1 NA TGCAGCGTCTCCACAGGGCCGAACACTGAAGCTTTCTTT CSVSTGPNTEAFF
NA TRBJ2-3 TRBV30 NA TGTGCCTGGAGTGCCGGTCGTAGGCAGGCAGATACGCAGTATTTT CAWSAGRRQADTQYF
NA TRBJ1-6 TRBV7-9 NA TGTGCCAGCAGCATCGAACAGTATAATTCACCCCTCCACTTT CASSIEQYNSPLHF
NA TRBJ2-1 TRBV10-1 TRBD1 TGCGCCAGCAGTGAACAGGGGTCCCGCAATGAGCAGTTCTTC CASSEQGSRNEQFF
few TRBJ1-1 TRBV18 TRBD1 TGTGCCAGCTCAGTCCTCGGGACAGGCAACTCGAACACTGAAGCTTTCTTT CASSVLGTGNSNTEAFF
NA TRBJ2-7 TRBV4-1 TRBD1 TGCGCCAGCAGCCAGCCTGGACAGGGGTACGAGCAGTACTTC CASSQPGQGYEQYF
few TRBJ1-5 TRBV10-3 TRBD1 TGTGCCATCAGTCCCCAGGGGGCAGATCAGCCCCAGCATTTT CAISPQGADQPQHF
NA TRBJ1-3 TRBV5-4 NA TGTGCCAGCAGCTTGGGAGCAGGGCAAGGAAACACCATATATTTT CASSLGAGQGNTIYF
NA TRBJ2-7 TRBV6-1 TRBD2 TGTGCCAGCAGTGAAGCCCTAGCGGGGGGGAACGAGCAGTACTTC CASSEALAGGNEQYF
NA TRBJ1-1 TRBV29-1 NA TGCAGCGCCCGCGGGTGGATGAACACTGAAGCTTTCTTT CSARGWMNTEAFF
NA TRBJ2-7 TRBV2 NA TGTGCCAGCGGGGGGGGCAGGGGCTACGAGCAGTACTTC CASGGGRGYEQYF
NA TRBJ1-1 TRBV20-1 NA TGCAGTGCATGGGCCCTCACTGAAGCTTTCTTT CSAWALTEAFF
NA TRBJ2-7 TRBV10-3 NA TGTGCCATCAGTGAGCCTGGGAGTGCACGAACCTACGAGCAGTACTTC CAISEPGSARTYEQYF
NA TRBJ1-5 TRBV6-6 NA TGTGCCAGCAGTTACCCAGGGCAGGGTCAGCCCCAGCATTTT CASSYPGQGQPQHF
NA TRBJ2-4 TRBV9 TRBD2 TGTGCCAGCAGCCCTGGACTAGCGACTTCAGTAAACATTCAGTACTTC CASSPGLATSVNIQYF
once TRBJ1-6 TRBV11-2 NA TGTGCCAGCAGCCCTCTCGTCCTTGTTAATTCACCCCTCCACTTT CASSPLVLVNSPLHF
NA TRBJ2-7 TRBV4-3 NA TGCGCCAGCAGCCAAGATGCGAGGAGGGACGAGCAGTACTTC CASSQDARRDEQYF
NA TRBJ2-3 TRBV7-2 NA TGTGCCAGCAGCTTAGGCGGACAGAGCACAGATACGCAGTATTTT CASSLGGQSTDTQYF
NA TRBJ2-7 TRBV5-1 TRBD2 TGCGCCAGCAGCCTGGGTGGGACTAGCGAGATCTACGAGCAGTACTTC CASSLGGTSEIYEQYF
NA TRBJ1-6 TRBV6-1 NA TGTGCCAGCAGTGTTAGAGAGGCGACAGGCACAAATTCACCCCTCCACTTT CASSVREATGTNSPLHF
NA TRBJ2-7 TRBV15 NA TGTGCCACCAGCAGGGACACCTACGAGCAGTACTTC CATSRDTYEQYF
NA TRBJ2-7 TRBV7-8 NA TGTGCCAGCAGCTCCGGAATACCCCCGTACTACGAGCAGTACTTC CASSSGIPPYYEQYF
NA TRBJ2-5 TRBV6-4 NA TGTGCCAGCTTCGACCCAGCAGGAGAGACCCAGTACTTC CASFDPAGETQYF
NA TRBJ1-2 TRBV11-3 TRBD1 TGTGCCAGCAGCCAGGGGGGAGCTGGAGATCGCATCTATGGCTACACCTTC CASSQGGAGDRIYGYTF
NA TRBJ2-2 TRBV27 TRBD2 TGTGCCAGCAGTTTATATGGCGGGGGTGGGTGGGAGCTGTTTTTT CASSLYGGGGWELFF
NA TRBJ2-2 TRBV2 NA TGTGCCAGCAGTGAAGGTTTTTACAGGGAGAACACCGGGGAGCTGTTTTTT CASSEGFYRENTGELFF
NA TRBJ2-7 TRBV7-2 NA TGTGCCAGCAGCTTAGTTGACTCCGGAACCTACGAGCAGTACTTC CASSLVDSGTYEQYF
few TRBJ2-7 TRBV7-2 TRBD2 TGTGCCAGCACCCCTTCTCGGAGGGAGCGGGGGGGTGACGAGCAGTACTTC CASTPSRRERGGDEQYF
NA TRBJ1-1 TRBV27 TRBD1 TGTGCCAGCAGCACTGGCACCAGAGCCTCGACAGGGCAGAACACTGAAGCTTTCTTT CASSTGTRASTGQNTEAFF
NA TRBJ1-5 TRBV6-1 NA TGTGCCAGCAGTGAAAACGCCGCGACAGTTCCTCAGCCCCAGCATTTT CASSENAATVPQPQHF
NA TRBJ1-2 TRBV5-1 TRBD1 TGCGCCAGCAGCTCACCTCCGACAGGGGCGAACTATGGCTACACCTTC CASSSPPTGANYGYTF
NA TRBJ2-1 TRBV11-3 TRBD2 TGTGCCAGCACTAGCGGGGCCTACAATGAGCAGTTCTTC CASTSGAYNEQFF
NA TRBJ1-4 TRBV4-3 NA TGCGCCAGCAGTCGTACTGGAGGGTTAGGGGTGGAACTGTTTTTT CASSRTGGLGVELFF
NA TRBJ2-7 TRBV2 TRBD2 TGTGCCAGCCGACTCGGACTAGAAAATTACGAGCAGTACTTC CASRLGLENYEQYF
NA TRBJ2-5 TRBV4-3 NA TGCGCCAGCAGCCAAGACTGGCCGCCAGAGACCCAGTACTTC CASSQDWPPETQYF
NA TRBJ2-5 TRBV18 NA TGTGCCAGCTCATCAGGATTCCAAGAGACCCAGTACTTC CASSSGFQETQYF
few TRBJ1-4 TRBV25-1 NA TGTGCCAGCAGTGTGTATAATGAAAAACTGTTTTTT CASSVYNEKLFF
NA TRBJ1-1 TRBV6-5 NA TGTGCCAGCAGTTACGATTACAGAATGAACACTGAAGCTTTCTTT CASSYDYRMNTEAFF
NA TRBJ2-5 TRBV7-9 TRBD2 TGTGCCAGCAGCTTAGCGTTGGGAGGGGTCGGAGAGACCCAGTACTTC CASSLALGGVGETQYF
NA TRBJ1-2 TRBV25-1 NA TGTGCCAGCAGTGTGGCAGGAGGTGGCTACACCTTC CASSVAGGGYTF
NA TRBJ2-5 TRBV6-1 NA TGTGCCAGCAGCCGGACGGTTGGGGAGGCCCAGTACTTC CASSRTVGEAQYF
NA TRBJ2-1 TRBV15 TRBD2 TGTGCCACCAGCAGAGATCTCTTGGCGGGGGGGGAGCAGTTCTTC CATSRDLLAGGEQFF
NA TRBJ1-2 TRBV5-5 NA TGTGCCAGCAGCTTGGGATGGGCAGGAAAACCTAACTATGGCTACACCTTC CASSLGWAGKPNYGYTF
few TRBJ2-5 TRBV7-7 TRBD1 TGTGCCAGCAGCTTCGGACAGGGAGAGACCCAGTACTTC CASSFGQGETQYF
NA TRBJ1-4 TRBV7-6 NA TGTGCCAGCAGCTTAGAGAGCAGGTGGAAAAAACTGTTTTTT CASSLESRWKKLFF
NA TRBJ2-3 TRBV9 NA TGTGCCAGCGGCGGGGTTAGATCTAGCGCAGATACGCAGTATTTT CASGGVRSSADTQYF
NA TRBJ2-1 TRBV7-8 TRBD2 TGTGCCAGCACCGTTTTGCGGGGGGGTTACAATGAGCAGTTCTTC CASTVLRGGYNEQFF
once TRBJ1-6 TRBV6-5 TRBD1 TGTGCCAGCAGTTACTCGAGTGGGACAGGGGAATCACCCCTCCACTTT CASSYSSGTGESPLHF
NA TRBJ2-7 TRBV10-3 NA TGTGCCATCAGTGGGCAGGAGGTTACCTACGAGCAGTACTTC CAISGQEVTYEQYF
NA TRBJ1-5 TRBV30 NA TGTGCCTGGAGTTTACAGGGAAGGTGGGGTCAGCCCCAGCATTTT CAWSLQGRWGQPQHF
few TRBJ1-5 TRBV6-5 NA TGTGCCAGCAGTTACGCCCAGGGCAATCAGCCCCAGCATTTT CASSYAQGNQPQHF
NA TRBJ1-5 TRBV7-9 NA TGTGCCAGCAGCGCGCAGGGTAACCAGCCCCAGCATTTT CASSAQGNQPQHF